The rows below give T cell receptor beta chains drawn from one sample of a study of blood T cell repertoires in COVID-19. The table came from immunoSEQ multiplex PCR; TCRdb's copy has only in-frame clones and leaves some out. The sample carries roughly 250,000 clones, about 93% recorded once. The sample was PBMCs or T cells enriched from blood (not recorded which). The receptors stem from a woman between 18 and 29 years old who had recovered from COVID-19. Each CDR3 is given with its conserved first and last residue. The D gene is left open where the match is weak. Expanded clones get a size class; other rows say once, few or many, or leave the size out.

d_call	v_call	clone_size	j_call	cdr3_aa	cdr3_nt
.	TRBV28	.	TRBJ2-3	CASSPPGLSTDTQYF	TGTGCCAGCAGTCCTCCGGGACTTAGCACAGATACGCAGTATTTT
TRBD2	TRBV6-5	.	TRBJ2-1	CASRGLAGFPEQFF	TGTGCCAGCAGGGGGCTAGCGGGATTCCCTGAGCAGTTCTTC
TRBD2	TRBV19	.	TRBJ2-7	CASSSAGLAGGAEQYF	TGTGCCAGTAGCTCCGCGGGACTAGCGGGAGGGGCTGAGCAGTACTTC
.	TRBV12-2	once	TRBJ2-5	CASRSLRSDGFSWGAGKETQYF	TGTGCAAGTCGCTCCTTACGTTCCGACGGGTTTTCGTGGGGCGCCGGAAAAGAGACCCAGTACTTC
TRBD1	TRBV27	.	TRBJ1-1	CASSSWSGQGGILNTEAFF	TGTGCCAGCAGTTCATGGTCGGGACAGGGGGGGATCTTGAACACTGAAGCTTTCTTT
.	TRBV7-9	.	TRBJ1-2	CASSHGRGYYTF	TGTGCCAGCAGTCACGGGAGGGGCTACTACACCTTC
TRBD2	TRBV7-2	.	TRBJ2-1	CASSSSLAGVIGEQFF	TGTGCCAGCAGCTCCTCACTAGCGGGAGTGATTGGTGAGCAGTTCTTC
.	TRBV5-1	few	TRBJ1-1	CASRALTDVTEAFF	TGCGCCAGCAGGGCCCTAACAGACGTCACTGAAGCTTTCTTT
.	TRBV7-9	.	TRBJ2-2	CASSFVSGELFF	TGTGCCAGCAGCTTTGTCAGCGGGGAGCTGTTTTTT
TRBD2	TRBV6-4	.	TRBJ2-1	CASSPLSGAYNEQFF	TGTGCCAGCAGTCCCCTTAGCGGGGCTTACAATGAGCAGTTCTTC
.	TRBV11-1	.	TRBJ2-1	CASSLEAGGFEQFF	TGTGCCAGCAGCTTAGAGGCCGGGGGATTTGAGCAGTTCTTC
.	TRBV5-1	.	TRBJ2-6	CASSTGWPSGANVLTF	TGCGCCAGCAGCACGGGGTGGCCCTCTGGGGCCAACGTCCTGACTTTC
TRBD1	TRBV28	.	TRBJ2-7	CASSSPDRAYEQYF	TGTGCCAGCAGTTCACCGGACAGGGCCTACGAGCAGTACTTC
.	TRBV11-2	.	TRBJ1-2	CASSLEITYGYTF	TGTGCCAGCAGCCTCGAGATTACCTATGGCTACACCTTC
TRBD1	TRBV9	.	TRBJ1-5	CASSAGTADNQPQHF	TGTGCCAGCAGTGCCGGGACAGCCGACAATCAGCCCCAGCATTTT
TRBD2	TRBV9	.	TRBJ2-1	CASSVIDSGIRAHEQFF	TGTGCCAGCAGCGTAATCGATAGCGGGATTCGGGCTCATGAGCAGTTCTTC
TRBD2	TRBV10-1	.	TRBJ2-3	CASSLGTSGSLSTDTQYF	TGCGCCAGCAGTCTAGGGACTAGCGGGAGCCTCAGCACAGATACGCAGTATTTT
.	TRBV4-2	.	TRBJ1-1	CASSQGRGARTEAFF	TGTGCCAGCAGCCAAGGCCGGGGGGCTCGAACTGAAGCTTTCTTT
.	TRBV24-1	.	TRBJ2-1	CATSDSPPAVSYNEQFF	TGTGCCACTAGTGATTCCCCCCCAGCGGTCTCCTACAATGAGCAGTTCTTC
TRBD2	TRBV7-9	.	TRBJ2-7	CASSPGTSSYEQYF	TGTGCCAGCAGCCCGGGGACTAGCAGTTACGAGCAGTACTTC
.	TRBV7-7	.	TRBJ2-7	CASSLVIPQLAHTYEQYF	TGTGCTAGCAGCTTAGTGATTCCCCAACTAGCTCATACCTACGAGCAGTACTTC
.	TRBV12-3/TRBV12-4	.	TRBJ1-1	CASSLIGEAFF	TGTGCCAGCAGTTTAATCGGTGAAGCTTTCTTT
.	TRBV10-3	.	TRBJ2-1	CAIRASSGGYNEQFF	TGTGCCATCAGGGCCAGTAGCGGAGGCTACAATGAGCAGTTCTTC
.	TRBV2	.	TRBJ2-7	CASSELAEQYF	TGTGCCAGCAGTGAATTGGCCGAGCAGTACTTC
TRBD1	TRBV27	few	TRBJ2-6	CASSLLRDRVGMSGANVLTF	TGTGCCAGCAGCCTTCTCCGGGACAGGGTTGGTATGTCTGGGGCCAACGTCCTGACTTTC
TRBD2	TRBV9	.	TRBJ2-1	CASSVRLAGDSYNEQFF	TGTGCCAGCAGCGTTCGGCTCGCGGGAGACTCCTACAATGAGCAGTTCTTC
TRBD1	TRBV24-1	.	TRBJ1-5	CATSEQGGNQPQHF	TGTGCCACCAGTGAACAGGGGGGCAATCAGCCCCAGCATTTT
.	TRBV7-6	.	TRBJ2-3	CASSPTQGLDTQYF	TGTGCCAGCAGCCCGACCCAGGGTCTAGATACGCAGTATTTT
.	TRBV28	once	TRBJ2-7	CASSLGYRANF	TGTGCCAGCAGTCTTGGGTACAGGGCCAACTTC
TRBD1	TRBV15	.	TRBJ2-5	CATSSTGAWGETQYF	TGTGCCACCAGCAGTACAGGGGCGTGGGGAGAGACCCAGTACTTC
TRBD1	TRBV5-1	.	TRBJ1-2	CASSFQDRGRFYGYTF	TGCGCCAGCAGCTTCCAGGACAGGGGGCGATTCTATGGCTACACCTTC
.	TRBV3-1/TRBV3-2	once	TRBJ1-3	CASSQDSNLSGNTIYF	TGTGCCAGCAGCCAAGATAGTAACCTCTCTGGAAACACCATATATTTT
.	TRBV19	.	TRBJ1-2	CASREAPNGYTF	TGTGCCAGTCGGGAGGCCCCGAATGGCTACACCTTC
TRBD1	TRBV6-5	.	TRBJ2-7	CASSLTGSEQYF	TGTGCCAGCAGTTTGACAGGGTCCGAGCAGTACTTC
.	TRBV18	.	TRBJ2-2	CASSPRRQGTGELFF	TGTGCCAGCTCACCACGAAGGCAGGGGACCGGGGAGCTGTTTTTT
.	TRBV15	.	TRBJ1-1	CATSRSREIAEAFF	TGTGCCACCAGCAGATCGAGGGAGATCGCTGAAGCTTTCTTT
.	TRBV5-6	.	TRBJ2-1	CASSLVWTLTYNEQFF	TGTGCCAGCAGCTTGGTTTGGACACTAACCTACAATGAGCAGTTCTTC
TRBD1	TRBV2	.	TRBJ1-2	CASSVGTGNYGYTF	TGTGCCAGCAGTGTGGGGACAGGAAACTATGGCTACACCTTC
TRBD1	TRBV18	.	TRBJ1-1	CASSPRMTGGFDTEAFF	TGTGCCAGCTCACCACGCATGACAGGGGGCTTTGACACTGAAGCTTTCTTT
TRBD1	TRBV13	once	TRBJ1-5	CASSLGWDRNSNQPQHF	TGTGCCAGCAGCTTAGGCTGGGACAGAAATAGCAATCAGCCCCAGCATTTT